The rows below give T cell receptor beta chains drawn from one sample of a study of blood T cell repertoires in COVID-19. Sequencing used immunoSEQ multiplex PCR; TCRdb keeps in-frame clones, though not all of them. The sample contains around 240,000 clones, roughly 88% of which appear only once. The sequencing input was peripheral blood. Every receptor here comes from a woman aged 40 to 50 who had recovered from COVID-19. CDR3s leave out the opening cysteine and the closing phenylalanine or tryptophan.

v_call cdr3_aa
TRBV6-5 ASGLAGTPESPLH
TRBV29-1 SVRVLAGNNEQF
TRBV5-1 ASSLVVIPGQMNSPLH
TRBV7-2 ASSLAARGTEAF
TRBV19 ASSISSDGTEAF
TRBV21-1 ASSNQNTPSVGYEQY
TRBV5-1 ASSPRTGGYEQY
TRBV5-1 ASGTGTSNTGELF
TRBV9 ASSTFGTIQETQY
TRBV19 ASQSSGTGELF
TRBV30 AWTYANTGELF
TRBV6-1 ASSDSPYRGRSNYGYT
TRBV27 ASSLSTGGSGYT
TRBV7-9 ASSPPPRGKKGTEAF
TRBV6-2/TRBV6-3 ASSQQGWQETQY
TRBV21-1 ASSIPEYRHGYT